The clone carrying this T cell receptor beta chain was seen a single time. One end of the junction fails to match germline, which may point to a read error. The data were obtained in a study of blood T cells in healthy people across ages. Sample-barcoded 5' priming and a J-beta primer mix drove a second PCR of about 6 to 11 cycles. MiXCR, applied by TCRdb to the 5' RACE reads, yields one record per CDR3 protein. Of approximately 1,000,000 distinct CDR3 sequences in the sample, roughly two fifths were seen once. The CDR3 spans 13 residues. From germline, CDR1 is SNHLY and CDR2 FYNNEI. The sequenced sample was blood. The rearrangement joins TRBV2 to TRBJ2-3; D is ambiguous. The sequence derives from a man younger than 30 in good health. CDR3: CAGSERVIDTQYF. CDR3 bases: TGTGCCGGCAGTGAACGAGTCATAGATACGCAGTATTTT. Looking up the rest from reference TRBV2 and TRBJ2-3 gives the full variable domain: EPEVTQTPSHQVTQMGQEVILRCVPISNHLYFYWYRQILGQKVEFLVSFYNNEISEKSEIFDDQFSVERPDGSNFTLKIRSTKLEDSAMYFCAGSERVIDTQYFGPGTRLTVL.